Below, one T cell receptor beta chain is given with its context. Its antigen is still unknown. These data belong to a study of radiotherapy plus CTLA-4 blockade in lung cancer. Points from the study as a whole: Tumor-derived TCR clones expanded in blood after radiotherapy plus ipilimumab.

Unmatched junction bases numbered 9, after V lost 0 bases and J lost 10 bases. The CDR3 loop spans 17 amino acids. Germline-derived CDR1 and CDR2 are LGHNA and YSLEER. The protocol was immunoSEQ multiplex PCR, while the TCRdb copy is restricted to in-frame clones and leaves out a portion. Of tens of thousands of clones listed, about 78% are singletons. This receptor was obtained from a human donor with non-small cell lung cancer who had a partial response to radiotherapy plus ipilimumab. Some clones in this sample may be carry-over from other donors' samples. This sample comprised peripheral blood, obtained from a patient treated with radiotherapy plus ipilimumab. The chain employs TRBV4-3 and TRBJ2-1, with 13 bases that match TRBD2. For the CDR3, the DNA is TGCGCCAGCAGCCAAGATTACACTAGCGGGGGGGCCGGGGAGCAGTTCTTC. Protein: CASSQDYTSGGAGEQFF.